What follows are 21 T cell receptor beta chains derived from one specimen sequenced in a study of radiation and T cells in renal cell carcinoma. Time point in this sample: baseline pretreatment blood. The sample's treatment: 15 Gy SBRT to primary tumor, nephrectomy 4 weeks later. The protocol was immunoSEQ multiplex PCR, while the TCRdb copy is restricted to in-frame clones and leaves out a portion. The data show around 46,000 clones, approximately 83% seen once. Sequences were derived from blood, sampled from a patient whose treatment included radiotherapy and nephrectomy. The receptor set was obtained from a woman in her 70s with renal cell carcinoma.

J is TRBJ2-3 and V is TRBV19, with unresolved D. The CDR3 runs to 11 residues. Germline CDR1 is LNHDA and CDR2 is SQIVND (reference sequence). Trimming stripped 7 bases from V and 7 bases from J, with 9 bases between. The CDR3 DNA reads TGTGCCAGTATAGTTGGGCATACGCAGTATTTT. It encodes CASIVGHTQYF. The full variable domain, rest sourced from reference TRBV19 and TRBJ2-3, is DGGITQSPKYLFRKEGQNVTLSCEQNLNHDAMYWYRQDPGQGLRLIYYSQIVNDFQKGDIAEGYSVSREKKESFPLTVTSAQKNPTAFYLCASIVGHTQYFGPGTRLTVL.

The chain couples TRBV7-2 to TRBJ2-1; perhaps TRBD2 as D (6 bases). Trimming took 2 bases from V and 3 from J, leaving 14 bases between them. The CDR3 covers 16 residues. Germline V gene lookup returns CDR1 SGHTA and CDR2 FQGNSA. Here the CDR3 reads CASSLSASVSYNEQFF. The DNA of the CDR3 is TGTGCCAGCAGCTTATCCGCTAGCGTCAGCTACAATGAGCAGTTCTTC.

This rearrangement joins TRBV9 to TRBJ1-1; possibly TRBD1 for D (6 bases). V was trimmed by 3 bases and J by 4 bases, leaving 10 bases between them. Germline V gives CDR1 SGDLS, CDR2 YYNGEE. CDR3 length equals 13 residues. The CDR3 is CASSEVQGTEAFF. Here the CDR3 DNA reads TGTGCCAGCAGCGAAGTACAGGGCACTGAAGCTTTCTTT.

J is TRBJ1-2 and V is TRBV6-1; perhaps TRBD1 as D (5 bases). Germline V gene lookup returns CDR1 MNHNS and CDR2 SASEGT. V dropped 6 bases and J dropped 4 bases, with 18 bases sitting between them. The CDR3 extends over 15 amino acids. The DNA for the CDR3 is TGTGCCAGCAGAGCCCCGGGACTGATCATCTATGGCTACACCTTC. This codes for CASRAPGLIIYGYTF.

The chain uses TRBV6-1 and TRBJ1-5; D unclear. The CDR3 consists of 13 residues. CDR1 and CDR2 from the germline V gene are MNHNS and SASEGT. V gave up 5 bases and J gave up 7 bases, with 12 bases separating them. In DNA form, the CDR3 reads TGTGCCAGCAGTATCGGCTCTGAGCAGCCCCAGCATTTT. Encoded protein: CASSIGSEQPQHF.

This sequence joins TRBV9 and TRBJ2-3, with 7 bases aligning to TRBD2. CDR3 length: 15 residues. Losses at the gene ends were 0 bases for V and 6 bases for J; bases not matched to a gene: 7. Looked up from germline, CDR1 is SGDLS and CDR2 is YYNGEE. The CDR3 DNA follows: TGTGCCAGCAGCGTAGGTAGCGGGCCCGGGGATACGCAGTATTTT. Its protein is CASSVGSGPGDTQYF.

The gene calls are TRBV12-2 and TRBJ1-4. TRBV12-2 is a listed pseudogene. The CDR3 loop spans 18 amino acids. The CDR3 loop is CASRSSTPSPSTNEKLFF. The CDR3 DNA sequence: TGTGCAAGTCGCTCATCAACGCCCTCTCCGTCAACTAATGAAAAACTGTTTTTT.

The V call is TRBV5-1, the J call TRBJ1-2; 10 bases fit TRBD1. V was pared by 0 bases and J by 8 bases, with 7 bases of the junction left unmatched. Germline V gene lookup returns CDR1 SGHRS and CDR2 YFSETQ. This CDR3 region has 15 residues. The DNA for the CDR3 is TGCGCCAGCAGCTTGGACCCGGGACAGGGGCCCGGCTACACCTTC. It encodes CASSLDPGQGPGYTF.

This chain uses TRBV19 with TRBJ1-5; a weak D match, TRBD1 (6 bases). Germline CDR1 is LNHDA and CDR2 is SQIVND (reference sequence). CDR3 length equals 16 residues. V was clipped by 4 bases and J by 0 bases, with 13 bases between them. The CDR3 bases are TGTGCCAGTAGTACCTGGGACACCTATAGCAATCAGCCCCAGCATTTT. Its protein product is CASSTWDTYSNQPQHF.

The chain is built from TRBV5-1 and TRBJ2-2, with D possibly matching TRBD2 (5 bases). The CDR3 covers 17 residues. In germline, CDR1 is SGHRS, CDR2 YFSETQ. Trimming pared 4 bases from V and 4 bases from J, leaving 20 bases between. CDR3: CASSQSGPQAGTGELFF. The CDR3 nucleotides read TGCGCCAGCAGCCAAAGCGGTCCGCAGGCGGGCACCGGGGAGCTGTTTTTT.

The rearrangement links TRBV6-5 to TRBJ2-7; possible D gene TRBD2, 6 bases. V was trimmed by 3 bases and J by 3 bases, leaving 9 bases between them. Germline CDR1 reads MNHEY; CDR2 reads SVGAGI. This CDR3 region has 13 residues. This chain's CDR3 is CASSYTGLYEQYF. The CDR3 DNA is TGTGCCAGCAGTTATACGGGACTCTACGAGCAGTACTTC.

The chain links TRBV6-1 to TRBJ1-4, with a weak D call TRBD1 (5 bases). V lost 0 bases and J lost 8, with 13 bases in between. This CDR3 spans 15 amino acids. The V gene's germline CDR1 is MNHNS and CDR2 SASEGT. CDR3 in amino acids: CASSEAKGQREKLFF. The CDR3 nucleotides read TGTGCCAGCAGTGAAGCTAAGGGGCAACGGGAAAAACTGTTTTTT.

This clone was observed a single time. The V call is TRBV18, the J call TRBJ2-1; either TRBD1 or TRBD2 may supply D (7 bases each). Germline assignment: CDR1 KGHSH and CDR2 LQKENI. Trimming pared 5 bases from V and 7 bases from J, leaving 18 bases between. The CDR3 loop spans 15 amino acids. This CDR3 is CASSSNSQGGNEQFF. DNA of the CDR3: TGTGCCAGCTCATCAAACTCTCAGGGGGGGAATGAGCAGTTCTTC.

CDR3 sequence: CASSRQPSGGSTYEQYF. DNA for the CDR3: TGTGCCAGCAGCCGACAACCTAGCGGGGGCTCAACCTACGAGCAGTACTTC. The chain couples TRBV7-8 to TRBJ2-7, with 10 bases matching TRBD2. After removal of 5 bases from V and 2 bases from J, the junction contained 12 bases not matched to a gene. Germline loops: CDR1 SGHVS, CDR2 FQNEAQ. The CDR3 length is 17 residues.

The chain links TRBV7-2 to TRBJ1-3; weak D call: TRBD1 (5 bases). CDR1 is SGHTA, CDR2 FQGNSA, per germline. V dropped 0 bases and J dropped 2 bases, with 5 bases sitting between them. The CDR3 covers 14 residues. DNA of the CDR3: TGTGCCAGCAGCTTAGCAGGGGCTGGAAACACCATATATTTT. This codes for CASSLAGAGNTIYF.

Here the CDR3 reads CASSELRYEQYF. The CDR3 bases are TGTGCCAGCAGTGAACTACGCTACGAGCAGTACTTC. The rearrangement uses TRBV6-1 and TRBJ2-7; D is unresolved. This CDR3 has 12 amino acids. Germline V gene sequence: CDR1 MNHNS, CDR2 SASEGT. With 2 bases removed from V and 3 bases from J, the gap between germline ends came to 5 bases.

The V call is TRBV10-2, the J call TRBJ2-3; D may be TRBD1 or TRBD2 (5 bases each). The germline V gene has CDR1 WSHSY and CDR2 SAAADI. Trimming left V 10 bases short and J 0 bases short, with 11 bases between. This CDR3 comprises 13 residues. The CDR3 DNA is TGCGCCATCTCCCGGGACAGCACAGATACGCAGTATTTT. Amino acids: CAISRDSTDTQYF.

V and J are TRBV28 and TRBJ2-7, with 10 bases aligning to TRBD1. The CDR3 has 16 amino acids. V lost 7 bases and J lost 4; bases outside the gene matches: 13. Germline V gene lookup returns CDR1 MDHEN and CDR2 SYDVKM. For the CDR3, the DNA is TGTGCCAGCACCCTAGTAAGGACAGGGGGTTCATACGAGCAGTACTTC. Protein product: CASTLVRTGGSYEQYF.

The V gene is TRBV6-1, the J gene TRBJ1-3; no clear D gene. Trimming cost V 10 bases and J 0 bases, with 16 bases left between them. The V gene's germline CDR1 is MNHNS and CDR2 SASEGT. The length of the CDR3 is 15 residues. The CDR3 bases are TGTGCCATCAACCTTCAGTGGGGCTCTGGAAACACCATATATTTT. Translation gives CAINLQWGSGNTIYF.

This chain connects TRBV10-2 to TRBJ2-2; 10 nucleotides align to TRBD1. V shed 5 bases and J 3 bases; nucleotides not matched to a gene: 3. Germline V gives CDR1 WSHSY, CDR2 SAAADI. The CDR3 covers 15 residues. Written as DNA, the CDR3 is TGCGCCAGCAGTCCGGGACAGGGGTACACCGGGGAGCTGTTTTTT. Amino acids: CASSPGQGYTGELFF.

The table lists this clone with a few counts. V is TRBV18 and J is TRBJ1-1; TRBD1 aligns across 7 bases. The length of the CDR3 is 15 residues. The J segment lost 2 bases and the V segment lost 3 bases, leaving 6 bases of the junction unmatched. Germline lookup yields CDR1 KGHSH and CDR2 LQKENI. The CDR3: CASSPKRQGNTEAFF. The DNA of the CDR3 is TGTGCCAGCTCACCTAAACGACAGGGTAACACTGAAGCTTTCTTT.